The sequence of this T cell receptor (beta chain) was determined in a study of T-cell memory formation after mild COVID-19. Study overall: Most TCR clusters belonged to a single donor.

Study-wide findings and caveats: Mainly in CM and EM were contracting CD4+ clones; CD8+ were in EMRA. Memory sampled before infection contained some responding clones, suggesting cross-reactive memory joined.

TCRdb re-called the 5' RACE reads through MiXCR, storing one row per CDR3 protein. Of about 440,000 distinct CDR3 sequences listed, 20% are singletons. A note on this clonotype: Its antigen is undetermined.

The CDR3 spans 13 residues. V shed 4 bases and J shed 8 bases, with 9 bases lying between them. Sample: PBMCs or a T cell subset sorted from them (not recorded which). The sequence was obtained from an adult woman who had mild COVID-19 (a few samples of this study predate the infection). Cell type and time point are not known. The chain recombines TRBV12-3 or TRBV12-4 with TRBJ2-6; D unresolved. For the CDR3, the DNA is TGTGCCAGCAGTTCCCAACTGACCAACGTCCTGACTTTC. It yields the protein CASSSQLTNVLTF.